A selection of T cell receptor beta chains follows, all from one sample in a study of blood T cell repertoires in COVID-19. Sequencing was performed with immunoSEQ multiplex PCR; in TCRdb, only in-frame clones are kept and a portion is missing. Among 250,000 to 350,000 clones, more than 75% were seen once, and the ten largest hold about 10%. The sequenced sample consisted of PBMCs or T cells enriched from blood (not recorded which). Receptors were obtained from a young woman who had recovered from COVID-19. Both conserved end residues are part of each CDR3. D genes are given only for firm matches. Size is stated for part of the rows, as once, few or many counts, or as a class when the clone is expanded.

>TRBV6-2/TRBV6-3|-|TRBJ2-3|once
TGTGCCAGCAGTTACCTTCCGGGGGGCACAGATACGCAGTATTTT
CASSYLPGGTDTQYF
>TRBV4-1|-|TRBJ1-2|-
TGCGCCAGCAGCCAAGATTCACACAGGCCAATCCCCTATGGCTACACCTTC
CASSQDSHRPIPYGYTF
>TRBV19|TRBD2|TRBJ2-5|-
TGTGCCAGTAGCGCCGGGACTAGCGGGGGTCCCGGTGGGTCCCAGTACTTC
CASSAGTSGGPGGSQYF
>TRBV5-1|-|TRBJ1-1|-
TGCGCCAGCCACAGATCCATGAACACTGAAGCTTTCTTT
CASHRSMNTEAFF
>TRBV3-1/TRBV3-2|TRBD1|TRBJ1-1|-
TGTGCCAGCAGCCGAAACGGACAGGTGATCCCTGAAGCTTTCTTT
CASSRNGQVIPEAFF
>TRBV19|-|TRBJ1-5|once
TGTGCCAGTAGTATTTCTCGATTCCGGGACACACAGCCCCAGCATTTT
CASSISRFRDTQPQHF
>TRBV10-2|TRBD1|TRBJ1-1|-
TGCGCCAGCAGTTCCGGACAGGGTACTGAAGCTTTCTTT
CASSSGQGTEAFF
>TRBV19|-|TRBJ1-5|few
TGTGCCAGTAGTATAGCCGGGGGCAATCAGCCCCAGCATTTT
CASSIAGGNQPQHF
>TRBV7-8|TRBD2|TRBJ2-3|once
TGTGCCAGCAGCCCGGGGAATAGCGGGGGGTTAGATACGCAGTATTTT
CASSPGNSGGLDTQYF
>TRBV5-1|TRBD1|TRBJ1-2|-
TGCGCCAGCAGCCCGGGGGACAGTAACTATGGCTACACCTTC
CASSPGDSNYGYTF